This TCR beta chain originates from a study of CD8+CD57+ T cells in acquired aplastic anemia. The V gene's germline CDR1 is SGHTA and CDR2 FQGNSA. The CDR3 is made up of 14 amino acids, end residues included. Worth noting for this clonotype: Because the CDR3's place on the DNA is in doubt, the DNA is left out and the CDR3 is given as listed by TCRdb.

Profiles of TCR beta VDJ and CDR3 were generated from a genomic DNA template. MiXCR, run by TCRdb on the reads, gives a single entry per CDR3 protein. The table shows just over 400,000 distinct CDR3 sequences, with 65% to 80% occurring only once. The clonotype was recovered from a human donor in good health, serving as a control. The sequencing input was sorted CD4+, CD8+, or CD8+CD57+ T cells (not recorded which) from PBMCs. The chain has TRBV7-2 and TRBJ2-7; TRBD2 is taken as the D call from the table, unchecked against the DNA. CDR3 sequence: CASSQGVGMATPSF.